These 30 T cell receptor beta chains came from one sample sequenced in a study of T cells after yellow fever vaccination. Each CDR3 protein gets one entry after TCRdb re-called the 5' RACE reads with MiXCR. Found here are 400,000 to 450,000 distinct CDR3 sequences, approximately 19% of them singletons; the top ten hold about a sixth. The source was PBMCs, collected before the yellow fever booster vaccination. The receptors derive from a man between 18 and 35 years old who received the YFV17D yellow fever vaccine.

This clonotype was found a few times. V and J are TRBV20-1 and TRBJ2-5; 7 nucleotides line up with TRBD1. This CDR3 spans 15 amino acids. In germline, CDR1 is DFQATT, CDR2 SNEGSKA (reference sequence). V trimming: 5 bases; J trimming: 2 bases; junction bases outside the gene matches: 11. The CDR3 is CSAPSPGQSQETQYF. The CDR3 coding sequence is TGCAGTGCTCCTTCCCCGGGACAGAGTCAAGAGACCCAGTACTTC.

This clonotype was seen a handful of times. CDR3 sequence reads: CASSFDRVAVGYTF. CDR3 DNA sequence: TGTGCCAGCAGCTTCGACAGGGTGGCGGTCGGCTACACCTTC. V usage is TRBV5-6 and J usage is TRBJ1-2; 7 bases map to TRBD1. This CDR3 comprises 14 residues. Germline CDR1 SGHDT, CDR2 YYEEEE. Trimming took 2 bases from V and 8 from J; bases not matched to a gene: 9.

The table lists this clonotype with a few counts. J is TRBJ1-1 and V is TRBV7-2; no reliable D call. The V end was cut by 3 bases, the J end by 5 bases, with 19 bases between. This CDR3 region has 16 residues. The germline V gene encodes CDR1 SGHTA and CDR2 FQGNSA. The CDR3 nucleotides read TGTGCCAGCAGCTTTCTCAGCCCCACACAAGGGACTGAAGCTTTCTTT. Translating gives CASSFLSPTQGTEAFF.

This clonotype was recorded a few times. The chain recombines TRBV20-1 with TRBJ2-3; 9 nucleotides match TRBD2. Germline loops: CDR1 DFQATT, CDR2 SNEGSKA (reference sequence). This CDR3 has 11 amino acids. Trimming took 5 bases from V and 8 from J; bases not matched to a gene: 2. The CDR3 DNA sequence: TGCAGTGCTTCTAGCGGGGTTACGCAGTATTTT. Residues: CSASSGVTQYF.

This chain joins TRBV28 and TRBJ2-7, with TRBD1 identical over 7 bases. V was pared by 4 bases and J by 2 bases, with 8 bases of the junction left unmatched. This CDR3 has 15 residues. Germline CDR1 MDHEN, CDR2 SYDVKM. This CDR3 reads CASSSTGINPYEQYV. The CDR3 region has the DNA TGTGCCAGCAGTTCGACAGGGATTAATCCCTACGAGCAGTACGTC.

V gene TRBV27 combines with J gene TRBJ1-1; no clear D. Germline V gene sequence: CDR1 MNHEY, CDR2 SMNVEV (reference sequence). The CDR3 extends over 14 amino acids. V was cut by 3 bases and J by 4 bases, with 12 bases left in between. CDR3 loop: CASSFKVEGTEAFF. CDR3 sequence (DNA): TGTGCCAGCAGTTTTAAAGTGGAGGGCACTGAAGCTTTCTTT.

The chain has TRBV3-1 and TRBJ2-7; D might be TRBD1 or TRBD2, each matching 6 bases. Trimming pared 1 base from V and 8 bases from J, leaving 12 bases between. Germline lookup yields CDR1 LGHDT and CDR2 YNNKEL (reference sequence). The CDR3 runs to 13 residues. The CDR3 loop is CASSQGGGSQQYV. The DNA of the CDR3 is TGTGCCAGCAGCCAAGGAGGGGGGAGTCAGCAGTACGTC.

This clonotype was observed a single time. This chain joins TRBV2 and TRBJ2-3; perhaps TRBD2 as D (6 bases). Germline V gene lookup returns CDR1 SNHLY and CDR2 FYNNEI. The CDR3 consists of 14 residues. Between the trimmed V and J ends, which lost 10 bases and 0 bases, there was a span of 14 bases. The CDR3 DNA reads as TGTGCCAACCAGCGGGTTACTAGCACAGATACGCAGTATTTT. Translation: CANQRVTSTDTQYF.

The rearrangement joins TRBV2 to TRBJ1-4, with TRBD1 identical over 11 bases. The CDR3 consists of 15 residues. After removal of 6 bases from V and 3 bases from J, the junction contained 3 bases not matched to a gene. CDR1 is SNHLY and CDR2 is FYNNEI in the germline V gene. The CDR3 bases are TGTGCCAGCAGGGACAGGGGGCGAGCTAATGAAAAACTGTTTTTT. Translated: CASRDRGRANEKLFF.

The chain couples TRBV29-1 to TRBJ1-2, with unresolved D. The CDR3 extends over 14 amino acids. Germline values: CDR1 SQVTM, CDR2 ANQGSEA. Trimming took off 6 bases at V and 3 bases at J, with 17 bases between the two ends. This CDR3 is CSVGAPRGDYGYTF. The CDR3, as DNA: TGCAGCGTCGGCGCCCCCCGGGGTGACTATGGCTACACCTTC.

The rearrangement links TRBV20-1 to TRBJ2-7; 10 nucleotides line up with TRBD2. Trimming at V came to 2 bases and at J to 0 bases, leaving 4 bases not matched to a gene. The V gene's germline CDR1 is DFQATT and CDR2 SNEGSKA (reference sequence). There are 15 residues in the CDR3. CDR3 protein: CSARSGLAASYEQYF. The CDR3 coding sequence is TGCAGTGCTAGATCCGGACTAGCGGCCTCCTACGAGCAGTACTTC.

CDR3 DNA sequence: TGCGCCAGCAGTGTGTCCGGCGCAGGTACGCAGTATTTT. It specifies CASSVSGAGTQYF. This chain connects TRBV10-1 to TRBJ2-3; D is unresolved. Germline assignment: CDR1 WNHNN and CDR2 SYGVQD (reference sequence). V was clipped by 4 bases and J by 8 bases, with 13 bases between them. The CDR3 has 13 amino acids.

This chain links TRBV7-2 with TRBJ2-2; D gene ambiguous. Trimming removed 1 base at V and 2 bases at J, with 8 bases between. The germline gives CDR1 SGHTA, CDR2 FQGNSA. The CDR3 totals 15 residues. CDR3 in DNA: TGTGCCAGCAGCTTAGACCCAGTCAACACCGGGGAGCTGTTTTTT. Translating it yields CASSLDPVNTGELFF.

This clonotype has more than one count but fewer than ten. J is TRBJ2-1 and V is TRBV7-2; TRBD2 matches 8 bases. Germline CDR1 is SGHTA and CDR2 is FQGNSA. Losses at the gene ends were 10 bases for V and 9 bases for J; bases not matched to a gene: 17. This CDR3 is 15 amino acids long. The CDR3 coding sequence is TGTGCCACTAGCACCTCGGACGGGGGGGGCAGTGAGCAGTTCTTC. Amino acid sequence: CATSTSDGGGSEQFF.

A few counts support this clonotype. The chain has TRBV20-1 and TRBJ2-3, with 9 nucleotides matching TRBD1. Trimming cost V 6 bases and J 4 bases; bases outside gene matches: 11. CDR1 is DFQATT, CDR2 SNEGSKA, per germline (reference sequence). The CDR3 sequence is 15 residues long. The CDR3 protein is CSATSGTGRSDTQYF. CDR3 nucleotides: TGCAGTGCAACTTCCGGGACAGGGAGGTCAGATACGCAGTATTTT.

V usage is TRBV20-1 and J usage is TRBJ2-3; the match to TRBD2 covers 9 bases. J gave up 3 bases and V 6 bases, and 10 bases lay outside the gene matches. CDR3 length equals 15 residues. Looked up from germline, CDR1 is DFQATT and CDR2 is SNEGSKA (reference sequence). The CDR3 DNA sequence: TGCAGTGCGAACCTGGCGGGGGGGCAAACAGATACGCAGTATTTT. It specifies CSANLAGGQTDTQYF.

This clonotype was recorded a few times. The chain has TRBV2 and TRBJ1-4; tentative D call: TRBD1 (6 bases). CDR1 is SNHLY, CDR2 FYNNEI, per germline. The V end was cut by 4 bases, the J end by 3 bases, with 12 bases between. The CDR3 has 15 residues. CDR3 residues: CASSAAGAANEKLFF. In DNA form, the CDR3 reads TGTGCCAGCAGTGCGGCGGGGGCGGCTAATGAAAAACTGTTTTTT.

The rearrangement joins TRBV6-5 to TRBJ1-3; D gene uncertain. This CDR3 is 16 amino acids long. Trimming shortened V by 5 bases and J by 1 base, and 15 bases separated the two germline ends. Germline CDR1 and CDR2: MNHEY and SVGAGI. The DNA of the CDR3 is TGTGCCAGCAGTACCCTCTCCCCGATTTCTGGAAACACCATATATTTT. This codes for CASSTLSPISGNTIYF.

V usage is TRBV5-1 and J usage is TRBJ1-4, with TRBD1 as a possible D gene (5 bases). CDR1 and CDR2 (germline): SGHRS, YFSETQ. The CDR3 spans 14 residues. V gave up 2 bases and J gave up 3 bases, with 8 bases separating them. The CDR3 is CASSFDSPNEKLFF. In DNA form, the CDR3 reads TGCGCCAGCAGCTTTGACAGCCCTAATGAAAAACTGTTTTTT.

This clonotype has more than one count but fewer than ten. The chain combines TRBV7-9 with TRBJ1-4, with 10 bases aligning to TRBD1. The CDR3 totals 17 residues. Looked up from germline, CDR1 is SEHNR and CDR2 is FQNEAQ (reference sequence). The ends lost 4 bases at V and 2 bases at J; junction bases unmatched: 7. CDR3 sequence: CASSSPGQGWTNEKLFF. CDR3 DNA: TGTGCCAGCAGCTCTCCGGGACAGGGGTGGACTAATGAAAAACTGTTTTTT.

The chain links TRBV5-1 to TRBJ1-2, with D perhaps TRBD1 (6 bases). The ends were cut back, 4 bases at V and 8 bases at J, with 15 bases in the middle. The CDR3 covers 13 residues. Germline V gene lookup returns CDR1 SGHRS and CDR2 YFSETQ. The CDR3 region has the DNA TGCGCCAGCAGCCCCAACGGGGGGCAGGGCTACACCTTC. Translation gives CASSPNGGQGYTF.

J is TRBJ2-7 and V is TRBV25-1; D gene uncertain. The V gene's germline CDR1 is MGHDK and CDR2 SYGVNS. The CDR3 totals 12 residues. Trimming removed 6 bases from V and 5 bases from J, with 11 bases in between. DNA for the CDR3: TGTGCCAGCAGCCCGAATGGGCACGAGCAGTACTTC. Its protein product is CASSPNGHEQYF.

This clonotype was counted a few times. V gene TRBV7-2 combines with J gene TRBJ2-2; 15 positions agree with TRBD2. In germline, CDR1 is SGHTA, CDR2 FQGNSA. With V trimmed by 6 bases and J by 6 bases, 11 bases remained unmatched. The CDR3 spans 18 residues. In nucleotides, the CDR3 is TGTGCCAGCAGTCCACCGGGACTAGCGGGGGGTCAATCCGGGGAGCTGTTTTTT. Translated: CASSPPGLAGGQSGELFF.

This clonotype was seen ten or more times. The gene calls are TRBV27 and TRBJ1-2; D is ambiguous. CDR1 and CDR2 from the germline V gene are MNHEY and SMNVEV (reference sequence). This CDR3 is built from 13 residues. Between the trimmed V and J ends, which lost 3 bases and 0 bases, there was a span of 5 bases. CDR3 residues: CASSLHANYGYTF. The CDR3 nucleotides are TGTGCCAGCAGTTTGCACGCTAACTATGGCTACACCTTC.

This clonotype was detected many times. The rearrangement uses TRBV7-9 and TRBJ2-2, with D possibly being TRBD1 (6 bases). Trimming pared 3 bases from V and 5 bases from J, leaving 7 bases between. The CDR3 sequence is 13 residues long. CDR1 is SEHNR, CDR2 FQNEAQ, per germline (reference sequence). CDR3 in DNA: TGTGCCAGCAGCTTGAGGGGGACCGGGGAGCTGTTTTTT. This codes for CASSLRGTGELFF.

The chain links TRBV9 to TRBJ2-6; 7 bases match TRBD1. Germline assignment: CDR1 SGDLS and CDR2 YYNGEE. The CDR3 length is 18 residues. V trimming: 3 bases; J trimming: 0 bases; junction bases outside the gene matches: 9. CDR3 loop: CASSARPGQPSGANVLTF. CDR3 nucleotides: TGTGCCAGCAGCGCCCGACCGGGACAGCCCTCTGGGGCCAACGTCCTGACTTTC.

This clonotype showed up many times. V usage is TRBV11-2 and J usage is TRBJ2-6; 7 positions match TRBD2. J lost 0 bases, V lost 5 bases, and 4 bases had no gene match. The CDR3 loop spans 16 amino acids. Looked up from germline, CDR1 is SGHAT and CDR2 is FQNNGV. The CDR3 coding sequence is TGTGCCAGCAGCCCCGGGGGGAACTCTGGGGCCAACGTCCTGACTTTC. Its protein is CASSPGGNSGANVLTF.

The CDR3 here is CASSGTSLYEQYV. The CDR3 nucleotides are TGTGCCAGCAGCGGGACTAGCCTCTACGAGCAGTACGTC. This chain links TRBV6-9 with TRBJ2-7; 9 bases fit TRBD2. CDR3 size: 13 residues. Germline V CDR1 and CDR2: MNHGY, SVAAGI. J was trimmed by 3 bases and V by 6 bases; bases with no gene match: 3.

This clonotype was observed a handful of times. This CDR3 is CSARDAAFF. The CDR3 DNA is TGCAGTGCTAGAGATGCAGCTTTCTTT. This chain connects TRBV20-1 to TRBJ1-1, with D uncertain. The CDR3 is 9 amino acids. Trimming stripped 0 bases from V and 10 bases from J, with 3 bases between. Germline CDR1 reads DFQATT; CDR2 reads SNEGSKA (reference sequence).

This clonotype was observed a handful of times. V is TRBV18 and J is TRBJ2-3; D is unresolved. In germline, CDR1 is KGHSH, CDR2 LQKENI. V was trimmed by 0 bases and J by 0 bases, leaving 16 bases between them. The CDR3 has 18 amino acids. CDR3 nucleotides: TGTGCCAGCTCACCACCGAGGCATCGGAATCCTAGCACAGATACGCAGTATTTT. The encoded protein is CASSPPRHRNPSTDTQYF. Full variable domain (outside the CDR3, taken from reference TRBV18 and TRBJ2-3): NAGVMQNPRHLVRRRGQEARLRCSPMKGHSHVYWYRQLPEEGLKFMVYLQKENIIDESGMPKERFSAEFPKEGPSILRIQQVVRGDSAAYFCASSPPRHRNPSTDTQYFGPGTRLTVL.